These T cell receptor beta chains were read from a single sample in a study of T cell repertoires in cytomegalovirus infection. Each CDR3 protein is one row after TCRdb ran MiXCR on the reads. The sample consists of some 320,000 distinct CDR3 sequences, approximately 9.5% of them appearing once. Material: PBMCs. These receptors all stem from a human donor in good health (CMV status not recorded). Some clones in this sample may be carry-over from other donors' samples. The CDR3 runs from the conserved cysteine through the conserved F or W. The order of the fields is V gene, CDR3 length, clone size, D gene, J gene, CDR3 protein, CDR3 DNA. The D gene is left open where the match is weak. Clone sizes are given selectively: once, few, many, or a class where the clone is expanded.

V gene: TRBV4-3
CDR3 length: 18
clone size: few
D gene: TRBD1
J gene: TRBJ1-2
CDR3 protein: CASSQDNGPGQGARGYTF
CDR3 DNA: TGCGCCAGCAGCCAAGATAACGGTCCTGGACAGGGGGCGCGGGGCTACACCTTC

V gene: TRBV6-1
CDR3 length: 13
clone size: many
D gene: TRBD1
J gene: TRBJ1-5
CDR3 protein: CASWTGFDQPQHF
CDR3 DNA: TGTGCCAGCTGGACAGGGTTTGATCAGCCCCAGCATTTT

V gene: TRBV6-2/TRBV6-3
CDR3 length: 15
clone size: many
D gene: NA
J gene: TRBJ2-1
CDR3 protein: CAFLLGRGSYNEQFF
CDR3 DNA: TGTGCCTTCCTCCTGGGGAGAGGATCTTACAATGAGCAGTTCTTC

V gene: TRBV20-1
CDR3 length: 19
clone size: NA
D gene: TRBD2
J gene: TRBJ2-5
CDR3 protein: CSARDFVRGGGGWQETQYF
CDR3 DNA: TGCAGTGCTAGAGATTTTGTCCGCGGGGGGGGGGGTTGGCAAGAGACCCAGTACTTC

V gene: TRBV2
CDR3 length: 10
clone size: NA
D gene: NA
J gene: TRBJ2-4
CDR3 protein: CASSGVIQYF
CDR3 DNA: TGTGCCAGCAGTGGGGTCATTCAGTACTTC

V gene: TRBV12-3/TRBV12-4
CDR3 length: 16
clone size: many
D gene: NA
J gene: TRBJ2-3
CDR3 protein: CASKRTGTGFTDTQYF
CDR3 DNA: TGTGCCAGCAAACGCACCGGGACCGGCTTCACAGATACGCAGTATTTT

V gene: TRBV2
CDR3 length: 14
clone size: many
D gene: NA
J gene: TRBJ1-5
CDR3 protein: CASSVAGSGQPQHF
CDR3 DNA: TGTGCCAGCAGTGTTGCGGGGTCGGGACAGCCCCAGCATTTT

V gene: TRBV5-6
CDR3 length: 13
clone size: few
D gene: NA
J gene: TRBJ2-7
CDR3 protein: CASSPARGYEQYF
CDR3 DNA: TGTGCCAGCAGCCCCGCGAGGGGATACGAGCAGTACTTC

V gene: TRBV19
CDR3 length: 18
clone size: many
D gene: TRBD2
J gene: TRBJ2-1
CDR3 protein: CASSIRTSGTSSYNEQFF
CDR3 DNA: TGTGCCAGTAGTATTAGGACTAGCGGGACTAGCTCCTACAATGAGCAGTTCTTC

V gene: TRBV7-2
CDR3 length: 14
clone size: many
D gene: NA
J gene: TRBJ2-2
CDR3 protein: CASRNQGYTGELFF
CDR3 DNA: TGTGCCAGCAGAAACCAGGGGTACACCGGGGAGCTGTTTTTT

V gene: TRBV18
CDR3 length: 14
clone size: NA
D gene: TRBD2
J gene: TRBJ2-3
CDR3 protein: CASSSAGAADTQYF
CDR3 DNA: TGTGCCAGCTCAAGTGCGGGAGCAGCAGATACGCAGTATTTT

V gene: TRBV2
CDR3 length: 13
clone size: few
D gene: TRBD2
J gene: TRBJ2-1
CDR3 protein: CASSDPGGNEQFF
CDR3 DNA: TGTGCCAGCAGTGACCCGGGGGGCAATGAGCAGTTCTTC

V gene: TRBV2
CDR3 length: 10
clone size: few
D gene: NA
J gene: TRBJ2-3
CDR3 protein: CARNTDTQYF
CDR3 DNA: TGTGCCAGAAACACAGATACGCAGTATTTT

V gene: TRBV7-2
CDR3 length: 18
clone size: many
D gene: NA
J gene: TRBJ2-2
CDR3 protein: CASSLARLGRVKTGELFF
CDR3 DNA: TGTGCCAGCAGCTTAGCGCGGCTGGGCAGGGTGAAAACCGGGGAGCTGTTTTTT

V gene: TRBV4-1
CDR3 length: 15
clone size: many
D gene: NA
J gene: TRBJ1-4
CDR3 protein: CASSQDPGPNEKLFF
CDR3 DNA: TGCGCCAGCAGCCAAGATCCAGGGCCTAATGAAAAACTGTTTTTT

V gene: TRBV2
CDR3 length: 14
clone size: many
D gene: NA
J gene: TRBJ1-2
CDR3 protein: CASRPGTTIYGYTF
CDR3 DNA: TGTGCCAGCAGACCCGGGACAACCATCTATGGCTACACCTTC

V gene: TRBV7-2
CDR3 length: 14
clone size: NA
D gene: NA
J gene: TRBJ2-5
CDR3 protein: CASSPPGGRETQYF
CDR3 DNA: TGTGCCAGCAGCCCCCCCGGAGGGCGAGAGACCCAGTACTTC

V gene: TRBV7-2
CDR3 length: 15
clone size: many
D gene: NA
J gene: TRBJ1-4
CDR3 protein: CASSPGDTYYEKLFF
CDR3 DNA: TGTGCCAGCAGCCCCGGGGACACCTACTATGAAAAACTGTTTTTT

V gene: TRBV7-2
CDR3 length: 14
clone size: few
D gene: NA
J gene: TRBJ2-2
CDR3 protein: CASSLTRPGGELFF
CDR3 DNA: TGTGCCAGCAGCTTAACTCGTCCCGGCGGGGAGCTGTTTTTT

V gene: TRBV19
CDR3 length: 15
clone size: NA
D gene: TRBD1
J gene: TRBJ2-7
CDR3 protein: CASSIVGTGTYEQYF
CDR3 DNA: TGTGCCAGTAGTATAGTTGGGACAGGTACCTACGAGCAGTACTTC

V gene: TRBV7-2
CDR3 length: 14
clone size: many
D gene: NA
J gene: TRBJ2-2
CDR3 protein: CASTPPGRTGELFF
CDR3 DNA: TGTGCCAGCACCCCCCCGGGACGCACCGGGGAGCTGTTTTTT

V gene: TRBV28
CDR3 length: 14
clone size: many
D gene: NA
J gene: TRBJ2-1
CDR3 protein: CASSLRDSVNEQFF
CDR3 DNA: TGTGCCAGCAGTTTAAGGGACTCCGTAAATGAGCAGTTCTTC

V gene: TRBV12-3/TRBV12-4
CDR3 length: 15
clone size: NA
D gene: NA
J gene: TRBJ1-1
CDR3 protein: CASRARPRGNSEAFF
CDR3 DNA: TGTGCCAGCAGAGCTCGACCCAGGGGCAATTCTGAAGCTTTCTTT

V gene: TRBV28
CDR3 length: 14
clone size: few
D gene: NA
J gene: TRBJ2-1
CDR3 protein: CASTLQGTYNEQFF
CDR3 DNA: TGTGCCAGCACCTTGCAGGGAACCTACAATGAGCAGTTCTTC

V gene: TRBV7-6
CDR3 length: 16
clone size: many
D gene: TRBD1
J gene: TRBJ1-4
CDR3 protein: CASSLFATGGAEKLFF
CDR3 DNA: TGTGCCAGCAGCTTATTCGCGACAGGGGGTGCTGAAAAACTGTTTTTT

V gene: TRBV10-3
CDR3 length: 13
clone size: NA
D gene: NA
J gene: TRBJ1-5
CDR3 protein: CASMEDSEQPQHF
CDR3 DNA: TGTGCCTCCATGGAGGACAGCGAGCAGCCCCAGCATTTT

V gene: TRBV11-3
CDR3 length: 14
clone size: few
D gene: NA
J gene: TRBJ1-4
CDR3 protein: CASSFGQGDEKLFF
CDR3 DNA: TGTGCCAGCAGCTTTGGGCAGGGTGATGAAAAACTGTTTTTT

V gene: TRBV20-1
CDR3 length: 15
clone size: NA
D gene: TRBD2
J gene: TRBJ2-1
CDR3 protein: CSALGRLAGNNEQFF
CDR3 DNA: TGCAGTGCCCTAGGACGACTAGCGGGAAACAATGAGCAGTTCTTC

V gene: TRBV19
CDR3 length: 17
clone size: many
D gene: NA
J gene: TRBJ2-6
CDR3 protein: CASSSLDRPSGANVLTF
CDR3 DNA: TGTGCCAGTAGTTCCCTAGACCGGCCCTCTGGGGCCAACGTCCTGACTTTC

V gene: TRBV10-3
CDR3 length: 13
clone size: NA
D gene: NA
J gene: TRBJ2-1
CDR3 protein: CAISERGRDEQFF
CDR3 DNA: TGTGCCATCAGTGAACGGGGCCGCGATGAGCAGTTCTTC

V gene: TRBV14
CDR3 length: 16
clone size: NA
D gene: NA
J gene: TRBJ1-6
CDR3 protein: CASSHRVPGPYSPLHF
CDR3 DNA: TGTGCCAGCAGCCATCGGGTCCCGGGACCTTATTCACCCCTCCACTTT

V gene: TRBV12-3/TRBV12-4
CDR3 length: 15
clone size: few
D gene: TRBD2
J gene: TRBJ2-7
CDR3 protein: CSPRWRTSGTYEQYF
CDR3 DNA: TGTTCTCCCCGGTGGCGGACTAGCGGAACCTACGAGCAGTACTTC

V gene: TRBV6-2/TRBV6-3
CDR3 length: 13
clone size: NA
D gene: NA
J gene: TRBJ2-5
CDR3 protein: CASKTASQETQYF
CDR3 DNA: TGTGCCAGCAAAACGGCTAGCCAAGAGACCCAGTACTTC

V gene: TRBV7-2
CDR3 length: 15
clone size: many
D gene: TRBD2
J gene: TRBJ2-1
CDR3 protein: CASSLSGSGGNEQFF
CDR3 DNA: TGTGCCAGCAGCCTTAGCGGGAGTGGTGGGAATGAGCAGTTCTTC

V gene: TRBV7-9
CDR3 length: 15
clone size: few
D gene: NA
J gene: TRBJ1-4
CDR3 protein: CASSPNLGLNEKLFF
CDR3 DNA: TGTGCCAGCAGCCCTAATCTGGGGCTTAATGAAAAACTGTTTTTT

V gene: TRBV20-1
CDR3 length: 14
clone size: NA
D gene: NA
J gene: TRBJ1-4
CDR3 protein: CSARDPRVGEKLFF
CDR3 DNA: TGCAGTGCTAGAGATCCCAGGGTAGGGGAAAAACTGTTTTTT

V gene: TRBV7-2
CDR3 length: 17
clone size: many
D gene: NA
J gene: TRBJ2-3
CDR3 protein: CASSLESWGKRTDTQYF
CDR3 DNA: TGTGCCAGCAGCTTAGAGTCGTGGGGTAAACGCACAGATACGCAGTATTTT

V gene: TRBV6-6
CDR3 length: 12
clone size: few
D gene: TRBD1
J gene: TRBJ1-5
CDR3 protein: CASRQGSQPQHF
CDR3 DNA: TGTGCCAGCAGACAGGGGTCTCAGCCCCAGCATTTT

V gene: TRBV20-1
CDR3 length: 14
clone size: NA
D gene: TRBD2
J gene: TRBJ2-5
CDR3 protein: CSARASGIPETQYF
CDR3 DNA: TGCAGTGCTAGAGCTAGCGGGATTCCAGAGACCCAGTACTTC

V gene: TRBV5-4
CDR3 length: 16
clone size: many
D gene: TRBD1
J gene: TRBJ1-3
CDR3 protein: CASSTGTGLSGNTIYF
CDR3 DNA: TGTGCCAGCAGCACCGGGACAGGGTTGTCAGGAAACACCATATATTTT

V gene: TRBV28
CDR3 length: 17
clone size: many
D gene: NA
J gene: TRBJ2-2
CDR3 protein: CASSLIPQGRVTGELFF
CDR3 DNA: TGTGCCAGCAGTCTCATCCCCCAGGGGCGAGTCACCGGGGAGCTGTTTTTT

V gene: TRBV7-2
CDR3 length: 16
clone size: many
D gene: TRBD2
J gene: TRBJ2-5
CDR3 protein: CASSLGTSGGQETQYF
CDR3 DNA: TGTGCCAGCAGCTTAGGGACTAGCGGGGGCCAAGAGACCCAGTACTTC

V gene: TRBV5-4
CDR3 length: 12
clone size: many
D gene: NA
J gene: TRBJ2-3
CDR3 protein: CASSLDRDTQYF
CDR3 DNA: TGTGCCAGCAGCTTGGACCGGGATACGCAGTATTTT

V gene: TRBV4-2
CDR3 length: 16
clone size: many
D gene: NA
J gene: TRBJ2-1
CDR3 protein: CASSQDRGGAYNEQFF
CDR3 DNA: TGTGCCAGCAGCCAAGATAGGGGGGGCGCTTACAATGAGCAGTTCTTC

V gene: TRBV7-6
CDR3 length: 11
clone size: NA
D gene: NA
J gene: TRBJ1-6
CDR3 protein: CASSLTRPLHF
CDR3 DNA: TGTGCCAGCAGCTTGACGCGACCCCTCCACTTT

V gene: TRBV28
CDR3 length: 16
clone size: many
D gene: TRBD1
J gene: TRBJ1-5
CDR3 protein: CASSLLRQGGNQPQHF
CDR3 DNA: TGTGCCAGCAGTTTACTGAGACAGGGGGGCAATCAGCCCCAGCATTTT

V gene: TRBV20-1
CDR3 length: 13
clone size: few
D gene: NA
J gene: TRBJ1-1
CDR3 protein: CSARRASNTEAFF
CDR3 DNA: TGCAGTGCTAGACGCGCCAGCAACACTGAAGCTTTCTTT

V gene: TRBV7-2
CDR3 length: 13
clone size: many
D gene: NA
J gene: TRBJ1-3
CDR3 protein: CASSLGYGNTIYF
CDR3 DNA: TGTGCCAGCAGCTTAGGGTACGGAAACACCATATATTTT

V gene: TRBV11-2
CDR3 length: 15
clone size: NA
D gene: NA
J gene: TRBJ2-3
CDR3 protein: CASSPKGHLTDTQYF
CDR3 DNA: TGTGCCAGCAGCCCCAAGGGTCATCTCACAGATACGCAGTATTTT

V gene: TRBV15
CDR3 length: 14
clone size: NA
D gene: NA
J gene: TRBJ2-3
CDR3 protein: CATTDRTYTDTQYF
CDR3 DNA: TGTGCCACCACGGACAGAACATACACAGATACGCAGTATTTT

V gene: TRBV7-2
CDR3 length: 15
clone size: few
D gene: TRBD1
J gene: TRBJ2-2
CDR3 protein: CASSLRDRAGGELFF
CDR3 DNA: TGTGCCAGCAGCTTACGGGACAGGGCAGGCGGGGAGCTGTTTTTT

V gene: TRBV7-2
CDR3 length: 15
clone size: many
D gene: NA
J gene: TRBJ1-3
CDR3 protein: CASSLARVSGNTIYF
CDR3 DNA: TGTGCCAGCAGCTTAGCGAGGGTGTCGGGAAACACCATATATTTT

V gene: TRBV11-2
CDR3 length: 12
clone size: NA
D gene: NA
J gene: TRBJ2-1
CDR3 protein: CASSSQTGEQFF
CDR3 DNA: TGTGCCAGCAGCTCCCAAACAGGGGAGCAGTTCTTC